This T cell receptor beta chain was documented in a study of tumor and adjacent non-tumor tissue in lung cancer. Study context: Patients were aged about 30 to 76, some 10 men and a handful of women, stage I to III. Some 4.2 million productive TCRbeta reads were obtained per sample on average. The study, taken as a whole, reports: In normal lung, the top 100 clones were significantly more dominant than in tumor.

RNA was extracted from bulk tissue without any cell sorting. CDR3 length: 12 amino acids. The germline gives CDR1 SGHKS, CDR2 YYEKEE (reference sequence). This clonotype was observed once. Its target is unknown. Sequence at one end of the junction differs from germline and may be a read error. A modified ARM-PCR protocol with three rounds of nested PCR amplified TCRbeta. One entry per CDR3 protein results from TCRdb running MiXCR on the multiplex PCR reads. The sample includes under 150,000 distinct CDR3 sequences, around 60% seen only once; the top ten take about 18%. The sequence was obtained from a man in his sixties with small cell lung cancer. The rearrangement links TRBV5-5 to TRBJ2-3; D remains unclear. Specimen: lung tumor tissue. Written as DNA, the CDR3 is TGTGCCAGCAGCTTGGCCATAGATACGCAGTGTTTT. Translating it yields CASSLAIDTQCF.